This TCR beta chain is from a study of shared clonotypes between healthy human individuals. Study findings and constraints: Four donors held 5% to 5.5% of naive CD4 clonotypes in common.

Germline V CDR1 and CDR2: SGHTA, FQGNSA. V lost 2 bases, J lost 1 base, and 9 bases lay in between. The CDR3 runs to 14 residues. Clones were sequenced by immunoSEQ multiplex PCR, and TCRdb holds only the in-frame ones, with some missing. Among around 2.5 million clones listed, roughly 93% were seen once. Details on this clone: The target antigen is unknown. The same CDR3 is also encoded by other DNA sequences in this sample.

Sequencing was done on a sample of naive CD4+ T cells from PBMCs. Subset described: CD45RA+ positively selected. V and J are TRBV7-2 and TRBJ2-7, with D possibly TRBD2 on 5 matching bases. This sequence originates from a man between 18 and 35 years old in good health. Some clones in this sample may be carry-over from other donors' samples. This chain's CDR3 is CASSLRSGSYEQYF. CDR3 sequence (DNA): TGTGCCAGCAGCTTACGGTCGGGGTCCTACGAGCAGTACTTC. Looking up the rest from reference TRBV7-2 and TRBJ2-7 gives the full variable domain: GAGVSQSPSNKVTEKGKDVELRCDPISGHTALYWYRQSLGQGLEFLIYFQGNSAPDKSGLPSDRFSAERTGGSVSTLTIQRTQQEDSAVYLCASSLRSGSYEQYFGPGTRLTVT.